Listed below are T cell receptor beta chains from one sample, sequenced in a study of beta chain features in type 1 diabetes. Generated by immunoSEQ multiplex PCR, the TCRdb table keeps only in-frame clones and is missing some. The sample yields 300,000 or so clones, 13% to 15% seen once. Material for sequencing was naive CD4+ T cells from blood. The receptors come from a man aged 30-40 years with type 1 diabetes. Both conserved end residues are part of each CDR3. D genes are given only for firm matches. Expanded clones are given a class, and other clones once, few, many or no size at all.

v_gene	j_gene	d_gene	abundance	CDR3aa	CDR3nt
TRBV9	TRBJ2-7	TRBD1	NA	CASSEKIADRAVETGYEQYF	TGTGCCAGCAGCGAGAAGATCGCGGACAGGGCTGTCGAGACTGGGTACGAGCAGTACTTC
TRBV5-1	TRBJ2-7	NA	few	CASSLRGNYEQYF	TGCGCCAGCAGCTTGAGGGGCAACTACGAGCAGTACTTC
TRBV5-1	TRBJ2-1	NA	few	CASSLGGYYNEQFF	TGCGCCAGCAGCTTAGGAGGGTACTACAATGAGCAGTTCTTC
TRBV7-2	TRBJ2-7	NA	NA	CARRISSYEQYF	TGTGCCAGGCGGATCAGCTCCTACGAGCAGTACTTC
TRBV5-6	TRBJ1-2	TRBD1	NA	CASSIGTGRGYTF	TGTGCCAGCAGCATCGGGACAGGGCGAGGCTACACCTTC
TRBV7-9	TRBJ2-1	TRBD2	few	CASSPGLAGSGEQFF	TGTGCCAGCAGCCCGGGACTAGCGGGATCTGGTGAGCAGTTCTTC
TRBV19	TRBJ2-5	TRBD1	NA	CASSRGSGTGEETQYF	TGTGCCAGTAGCCGGGGGTCCGGGACAGGGGAAGAGACCCAGTACTTC
TRBV30	TRBJ1-5	NA	few	CAWSVGSYSNQPQHF	TGTGCCTGGAGTGTCGGTAGTTATAGCAATCAGCCCCAGCATTTT
TRBV28	TRBJ2-7	TRBD2	NA	CATKKGAGGFYEQYF	TGTGCCACCAAGAAAGGAGCGGGAGGGTTTTACGAGCAGTACTTC
TRBV6-5	TRBJ2-7	NA	few	CASSYSWGQSSEQYF	TGTGCCAGCAGTTACTCCTGGGGGCAGTCCTCCGAGCAGTACTTC